The sequence of this TCR beta chain was determined in a study of CD8 T cells in Susac syndrome (dated by TCRdb to between 2018 and 2020). Some background on the complete study: Repertoire sequencing was used to test whether CD8+ T cell activation and differentiation in Susac syndrome was antigen driven.

General study outcomes and caveats: The TCR sequencing and HLA analysis was acknowledged to have included a relatively small number of individuals.

For this chain, trimming is 5 bases at the V end and 4 bases at the J end, and the number of junction bases without a gene match is 5. CDR1 and CDR2 are read off the germline V gene as SGHRS and YFSETQ. The CDR3, from cysteine to phenylalanine, totals 13 residues. Of all the DNA, just the CDR3 is kept, 39 bases in frame from base 1. RNA was extracted using the RNeasy kit, and about 0.5 to 1 ug of the RNA was reverse transcribed with random hexamers. The immunoSEQ multiplex PCR assay, which covers 54 Vbeta and 13 Jbeta segments, was used to amplify TCR beta CDR3 regions. Bias from PCR amplification was corrected by using a synthetic template baseline for primer optimization and for computational correction. The study's own analysis went as follows. Only productive sequences were kept, with reads annotated to V, D and J genes according to IMGT and analyzed in immunoSEQ Analyzer. To calculate clonality, Shannon entropy was normalized by log2 of the number of productive unique sequences and then subtracted from one. For each patient and control, public and private clones were evaluated among the 100 most prevalent clones. Susac-specific clones were defined as absent from healthy and MS cohorts, about 1,100 published viral clones and other ImmuneACCESS disease sequences. The public reads were reanalyzed by TCRdb: fastp trimming at Q25, MiXCR alignment, in-frame beta chains only. Rows are combined by CDR3 protein, so each entry shows the most common genes and DNA. The V and J calls follow TCRdb's processing rather than the paper's. Present in this sample are about 160,000 distinct CDR3 sequences, 90% to 95% of which were seen just once. Of the sample, around 0.075% is held by the ten largest clones.

This clonotype was detected once. The antigen it recognizes is unknown. No clone much larger than this one lies a single base away; base qualities are absent. Single-read evidence is weak. High-throughput TCR beta sequencing profiled peripheral blood CD8+ and CD4+ T cells from healthy donors, Susac syndrome patients and multiple sclerosis patients. Healthy donors were age- and sex-matched controls. Bulk CD8+ and CD4+ T cells were purified by magnetic negative isolation, whereas CD8+ TEMRA cells were enriched by FACS. Blood was collected in EDTA tubes and processed within 24 hours, with PBMCs isolated through density gradient centrifugation. PBMCs destined for TCR sequencing were cryopreserved in liquid nitrogen and later thawed in a 37 °C water bath. A purity of at least 90% was achieved for sorted or isolated CD4+, CD8+ and CD8+ TEMRA cells.

The receptor was isolated from a human donor in good health. The rearranged segments are TRBV5-1 and TRBJ2-7, with 8 bases in between that match TRBD2. What was sequenced was CD4+ T cells from PBMCs. The nucleotide sequence reads TGCGCCAGCAGATCGGCTAGCGGGTACGAGCAGTACTTC. Translated, it gives CASRSASGYEQYF.